The 8 T cell receptor beta chains in this list originate from one sample, sequenced in a study of T-cell reconstitution after alpha-beta-depleted transplantation in children. Unique molecular identifiers featured in how the TCRbeta library was prepared. TCRdb re-analysed the PCR reads in MiXCR, keeping a single row per CDR3 protein. This sample has roughly 790,000 distinct CDR3 sequences; 15% to 20% occur once, and the top ten carry around 5.3%. This specimen was PBMCs, mostly from graft donor cells, taken 360 days after TCRalphabeta/CD19-depleted stem cell transplant. All receptors derive from a male patient younger than 18 who had a stem cell transplant for acute lymphoblastic leukemia, so the T cells may come from the graft donor.

As concerns this clonotype: At one of its ends the junction is not consistent with the germline gene, which may arise from a read error. The genes are TRBV3-1 and TRBJ2-5, with unresolved D. This CDR3 region has 14 residues. Per germline, CDR1 LGHDT and CDR2 YNNKEL (reference sequence). The CDR3 here is CASSEEAVWETQYF. CDR3 nucleotides: TGTGCCAGCAGCGAAGAGGCAGTCTGGGAGACCCAGTACTTC.

This clonotype was observed a handful of times. Written as DNA, the CDR3 is TGCAGCGCGGGACAGGGGGCGTTCACTGAAGCTTTCTTT. It yields the protein CSAGQGAFTEAFF. The rearrangement joins TRBV29-1 to TRBJ1-1; the match to TRBD1 covers 12 bases. V trimming: 7 bases; J trimming: 4 bases; junction bases outside the gene matches: 4. Germline lookup yields CDR1 SQVTM and CDR2 ANQGSEA. The CDR3 spans 13 residues.

J is TRBJ1-6 and V is TRBV6-1; D gene unclear. The CDR3 has 15 residues. Germline V gene sequence: CDR1 MNHNS, CDR2 SASEGT. The V gene lost 6 bases and the J gene lost 10 bases, with 19 bases spanning the gap. The CDR3 is CASSPGRAGRSPLHF. The CDR3 nucleotides are TGTGCCAGCAGCCCCGGACGGGCCGGGAGGTCACCCCTCCACTTT.

This clonotype was recorded a few times. V usage is TRBV12-3 or TRBV12-4 and J usage is TRBJ1-4; D is unclear. This CDR3 is built from 12 residues. The V end was cut by 3 bases, the J end by 6 bases, with 5 bases between. The CDR3: CASSFGYEKLFF. CDR3 coding DNA: TGTGCCAGCAGTTTCGGCTATGAAAAACTGTTTTTT.

This clonotype was seen only a few times. V and J are TRBV10-3 and TRBJ2-1, with 15 bases lining up with TRBD2. The CDR3 totals 18 residues. Unmatched junction bases numbered 7, after V lost 7 bases and J lost 0 bases. From germline, CDR1 is ENHRY and CDR2 SYGVKD. CDR3 residues: CAIKGLAGGPSSYNEQFF. In nucleotides, the CDR3 is TGTGCCATCAAGGGACTAGCGGGAGGCCCGAGCTCCTACAATGAGCAGTTCTTC.

The chain joins TRBV5-1 to TRBJ1-1, with no clear D. Germline V CDR1 and CDR2: SGHRS, YFSETQ. This CDR3 has 14 amino acids. Trimming pared 0 bases from V and 6 bases from J, leaving 12 bases between. CDR3 bases: TGCGCCAGCAGCTTGGTCACCACGGGTGCTGAAGCTTTCTTT. It codes for CASSLVTTGAEAFF.

This clonotype was seen only a few times. J is TRBJ2-2 and V is TRBV29-1; D call uncertain. The CDR3 runs to 14 residues. V was cut by 5 bases and J by 0 bases, with 10 bases left in between. Germline CDR1 reads SQVTM; CDR2 reads ANQGSEA. Written as DNA, the CDR3 is TGCAGCGTTATAGGAAGGTCGAACACCGGGGAGCTGTTTTTT. Its translation is CSVIGRSNTGELFF.

The table lists this clonotype with many counts. This rearrangement joins TRBV4-2 to TRBJ2-5; D unresolved. The V and J ends lost 0 bases and 1 base respectively, with 9 bases between them. Germline V gene data show CDR1 as LGHNA and CDR2 as YNFKEQ. The CDR3 consists of 15 residues. The DNA of the CDR3 is TGTGCCAGCAGCCAAGATCGGGCTCGCCAAGAGACCCAGTACTTC. Protein: CASSQDRARQETQYF.